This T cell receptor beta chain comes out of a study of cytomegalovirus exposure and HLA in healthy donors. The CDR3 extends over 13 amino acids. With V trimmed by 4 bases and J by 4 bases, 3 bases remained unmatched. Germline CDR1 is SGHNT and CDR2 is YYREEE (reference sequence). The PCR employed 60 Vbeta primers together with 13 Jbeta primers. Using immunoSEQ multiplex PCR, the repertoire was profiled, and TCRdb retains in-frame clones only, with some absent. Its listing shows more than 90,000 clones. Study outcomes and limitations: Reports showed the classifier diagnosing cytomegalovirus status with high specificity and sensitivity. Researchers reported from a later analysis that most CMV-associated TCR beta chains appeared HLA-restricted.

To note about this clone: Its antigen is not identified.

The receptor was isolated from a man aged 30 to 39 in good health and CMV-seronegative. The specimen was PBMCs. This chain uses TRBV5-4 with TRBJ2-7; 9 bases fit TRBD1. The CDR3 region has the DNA TGTGCCAGCAGCGCCGGACAGGGGTACGAGCAGTACTTC. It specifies CASSAGQGYEQYF.